This T cell receptor (beta chain) was recovered during a study of T cell repertoires in cytomegalovirus infection. For the study at large: It was the public TCR beta signatures that indicated both CMV infection and matching HLA type.

The germline V gene has CDR1 LGHDT and CDR2 YNNKEL (reference sequence). Trimming shortened V by 4 bases and J by 0 bases, and 13 bases separated the two germline ends. The CDR3 consists of 16 residues. Regarding the study as a whole: Of the TCR beta families, the public ones yielded a cumulative frequency that identified carriers of CMV plus the relevant HLA. Dominating the ex vivo response were HLA-C-restricted CMV-specific TCR beta clonotypes.

TCRdb re-called the reads with MiXCR, one entry per CDR3 protein. This repertoire shows roughly 500,000 distinct CDR3 sequences, 33% found once; its top ten account for 15% to 20%. Points on this clonotype: Antigen: not known.

The chain carries TRBV3-1 and TRBJ2-1; D unresolved. The material was cultured PBMCs, obtained from culture after CMV antigen stimulation. The sequence was collected from a human donor in good health (CMV status not recorded). Some clones in this sample may be carry-over from other donors' samples. The CDR3 is CASSPRPVSSYNEQFF. As DNA, the CDR3 is TGTGCCAGCAGCCCCCGACCTGTGAGCTCCTACAATGAGCAGTTCTTC.